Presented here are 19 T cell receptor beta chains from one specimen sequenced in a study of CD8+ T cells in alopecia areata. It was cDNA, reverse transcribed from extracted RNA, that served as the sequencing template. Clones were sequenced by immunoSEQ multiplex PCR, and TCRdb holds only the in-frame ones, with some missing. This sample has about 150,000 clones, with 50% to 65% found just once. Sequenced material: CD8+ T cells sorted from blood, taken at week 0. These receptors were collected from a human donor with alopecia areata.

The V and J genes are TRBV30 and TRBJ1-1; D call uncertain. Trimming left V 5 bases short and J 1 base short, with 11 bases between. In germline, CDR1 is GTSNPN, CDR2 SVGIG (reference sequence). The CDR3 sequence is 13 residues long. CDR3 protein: CAWDRVKNTEAFF. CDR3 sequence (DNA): TGTGCCTGGGACCGGGTAAAGAACACTGAAGCTTTCTTT.

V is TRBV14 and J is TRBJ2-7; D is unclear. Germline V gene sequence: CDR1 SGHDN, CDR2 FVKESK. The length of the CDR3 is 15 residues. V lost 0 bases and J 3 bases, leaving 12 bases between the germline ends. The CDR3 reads CASSQDRGPGYEQYF. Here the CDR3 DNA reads TGTGCCAGCAGCCAAGATAGAGGACCTGGCTACGAGCAGTACTTC.

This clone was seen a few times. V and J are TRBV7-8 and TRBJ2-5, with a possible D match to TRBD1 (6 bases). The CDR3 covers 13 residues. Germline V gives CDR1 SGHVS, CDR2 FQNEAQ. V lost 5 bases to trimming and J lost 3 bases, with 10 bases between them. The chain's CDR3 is CASSPPGEETQYF. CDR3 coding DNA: TGTGCCAGCAGCCCCCCAGGGGAAGAGACCCAGTACTTC.

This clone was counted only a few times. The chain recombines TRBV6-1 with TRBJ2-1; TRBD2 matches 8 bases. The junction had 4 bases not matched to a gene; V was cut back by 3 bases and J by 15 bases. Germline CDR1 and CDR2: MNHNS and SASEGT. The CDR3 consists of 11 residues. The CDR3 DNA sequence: TGTGCCAGCAGTGACGGGGGGGCGTGGTTCTTC. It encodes CASSDGGAWFF.

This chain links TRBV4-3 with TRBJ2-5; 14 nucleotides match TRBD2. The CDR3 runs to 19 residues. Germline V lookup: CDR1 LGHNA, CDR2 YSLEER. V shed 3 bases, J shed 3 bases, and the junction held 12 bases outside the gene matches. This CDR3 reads CASSHGLAGGLPGEETQYF. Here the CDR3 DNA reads TGCGCCAGCAGCCACGGACTAGCGGGGGGTCTACCCGGGGAAGAGACCCAGTACTTC.

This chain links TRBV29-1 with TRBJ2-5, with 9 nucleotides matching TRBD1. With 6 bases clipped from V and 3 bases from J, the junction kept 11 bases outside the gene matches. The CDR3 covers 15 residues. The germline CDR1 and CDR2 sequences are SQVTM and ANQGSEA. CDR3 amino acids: CSVAGRRTGEETQYF. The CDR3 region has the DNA TGCAGCGTAGCCGGCCGGAGGACAGGGGAAGAGACCCAGTACTTC.

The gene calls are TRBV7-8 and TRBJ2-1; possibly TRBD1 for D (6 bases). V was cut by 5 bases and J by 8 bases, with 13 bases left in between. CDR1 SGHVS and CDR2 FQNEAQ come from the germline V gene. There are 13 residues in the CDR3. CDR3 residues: CASSLGRGDEQFF. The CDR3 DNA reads TGTGCCAGCAGCCTAGGCAGGGGCGATGAGCAGTTCTTC.

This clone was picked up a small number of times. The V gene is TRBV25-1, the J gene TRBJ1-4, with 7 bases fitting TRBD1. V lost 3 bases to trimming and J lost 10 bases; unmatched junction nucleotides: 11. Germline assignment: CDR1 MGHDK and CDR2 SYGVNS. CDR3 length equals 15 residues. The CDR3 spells CASSDTRDSSGKLFF. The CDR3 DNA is TGTGCCAGCAGTGATACACGGGACAGTAGTGGAAAACTGTTTTTT.

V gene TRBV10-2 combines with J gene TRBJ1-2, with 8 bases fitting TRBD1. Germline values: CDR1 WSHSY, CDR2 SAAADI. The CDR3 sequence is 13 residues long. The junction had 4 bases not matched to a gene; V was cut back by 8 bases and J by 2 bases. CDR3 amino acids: CASGNRGNYGYTF. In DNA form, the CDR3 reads TGCGCCAGCGGAAACAGGGGGAACTATGGCTACACCTTC.

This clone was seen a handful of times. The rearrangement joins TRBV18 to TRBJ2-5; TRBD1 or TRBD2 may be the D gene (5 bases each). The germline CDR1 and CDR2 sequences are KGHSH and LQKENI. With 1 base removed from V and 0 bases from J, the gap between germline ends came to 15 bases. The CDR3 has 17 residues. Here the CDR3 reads CASSPLSGRTNQETQYF. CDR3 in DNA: TGTGCCAGCTCACCACTCTCGGGGCGCACCAACCAAGAGACCCAGTACTTC. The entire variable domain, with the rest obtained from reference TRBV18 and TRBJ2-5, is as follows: NAGVMQNPRHLVRRRGQEARLRCSPMKGHSHVYWYRQLPEEGLKFMVYLQKENIIDESGMPKERFSAEFPKEGPSILRIQQVVRGDSAAYFCASSPLSGRTNQETQYFGPGTRLLVL.

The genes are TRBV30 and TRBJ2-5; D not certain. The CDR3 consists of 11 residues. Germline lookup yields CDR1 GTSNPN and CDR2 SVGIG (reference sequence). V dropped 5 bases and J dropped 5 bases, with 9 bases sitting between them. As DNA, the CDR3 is TGTGCCTGGGGGGAAGGGGAGACCCAGTACTTC. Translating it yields CAWGEGETQYF.

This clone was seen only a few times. In nucleotides, the CDR3 is TGCGCCAGCAGCCAAGACGGTTCTGGGGCGGGGGGGCCCGAGACCCAGTACTTC. Translation: CASSQDGSGAGGPETQYF. The chain carries TRBV4-3 and TRBJ2-5, with 9 bases matching TRBD2. The length of the CDR3 is 18 residues. After removal of 0 bases from V and 5 bases from J, the junction contained 13 bases not matched to a gene. Per the germline V gene, CDR1 is LGHNA and CDR2 is YSLEER.

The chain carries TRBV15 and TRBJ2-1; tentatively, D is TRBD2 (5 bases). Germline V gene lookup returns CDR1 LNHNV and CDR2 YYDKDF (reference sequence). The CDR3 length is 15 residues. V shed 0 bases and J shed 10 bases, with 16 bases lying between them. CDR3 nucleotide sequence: TGTGCCACCAGCAGAGACGGGGTTGCCCGAGACGAGCAGTTCTTC. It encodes CATSRDGVARDEQFF.

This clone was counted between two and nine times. The CDR3 loop is CASSLEATSYEQYF. For the CDR3, the DNA is TGCGCCAGCAGCTTGGAGGCCACGTCCTACGAGCAGTACTTC. The rearrangement joins TRBV5-1 to TRBJ2-7; D unresolved. The CDR3 is 14 amino acids. CDR1 SGHRS and CDR2 YFSETQ come from the germline V gene. V lost 0 bases and J lost 1, with 8 bases in between.

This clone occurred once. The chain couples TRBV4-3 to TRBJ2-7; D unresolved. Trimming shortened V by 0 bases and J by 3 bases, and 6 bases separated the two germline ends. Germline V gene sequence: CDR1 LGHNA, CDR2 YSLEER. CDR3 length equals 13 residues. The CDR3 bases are TGCGCCAGCAGCCAAGATTTGATCTACGAGCAGTACTTC. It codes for CASSQDLIYEQYF.

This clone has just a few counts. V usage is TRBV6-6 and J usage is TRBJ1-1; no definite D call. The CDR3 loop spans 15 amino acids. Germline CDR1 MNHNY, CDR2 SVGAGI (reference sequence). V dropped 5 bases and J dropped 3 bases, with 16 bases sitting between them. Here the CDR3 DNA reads TGTGCCAGCAGTCTCACCGCACGGCTGGACACTGAAGCTTTCTTT. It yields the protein CASSLTARLDTEAFF.

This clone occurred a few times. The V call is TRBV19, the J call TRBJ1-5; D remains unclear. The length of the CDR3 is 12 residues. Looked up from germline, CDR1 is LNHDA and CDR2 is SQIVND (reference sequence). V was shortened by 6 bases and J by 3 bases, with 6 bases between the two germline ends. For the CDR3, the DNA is TGTGCCAGTAGCCCGACCAATCAGCCCCAGCATTTT. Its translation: CASSPTNQPQHF. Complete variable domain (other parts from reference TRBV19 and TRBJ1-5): DGGITQSPKYLFRKEGQNVTLSCEQNLNHDAMYWYRQDPGQGLRLIYYSQIVNDFQKGDIAEGYSVSREKKESFPLTVTSAQKNPTAFYLCASSPTNQPQHFGDGTRLSIL.

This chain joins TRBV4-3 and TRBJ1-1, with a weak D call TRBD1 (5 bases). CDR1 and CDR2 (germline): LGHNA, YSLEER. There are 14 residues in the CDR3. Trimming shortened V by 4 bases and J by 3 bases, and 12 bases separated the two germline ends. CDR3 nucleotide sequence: TGCGCCAGCAGCCTAGGGGCCGGGGACACTGAAGCTTTCTTT. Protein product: CASSLGAGDTEAFF.

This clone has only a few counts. CDR3 protein: CASSQDPGSNTEAFF. The CDR3 region has the DNA TGCGCCAGCAGCCAAGATCCGGGGTCGAACACTGAAGCTTTCTTT. The chain carries TRBV4-3 and TRBJ1-1; no firm D call. V lost 0 bases to trimming and J lost 1 base, with 9 bases between them. This CDR3 comprises 15 residues. Per the germline V gene, CDR1 is LGHNA and CDR2 is YSLEER.